A single sample is the source of the 10 T cell receptor beta chains below, sequenced in a study of PD-1 blockade in classical Hodgkin lymphoma. The table came from immunoSEQ multiplex PCR; TCRdb's copy has only in-frame clones and leaves some out. The sample has about 22,000 clones; approximately 65% are singletons. The time point: cycle 4 day 1 (C4D1), after 5 to 7 weeks of nivolumab. Brentuximab vedotin exposure varied, and every patient relapsed after autologous stem cell transplantation. Purification of CD4+ T cells from thawed PBMCs was achieved by magnetic negative selection. The source material was CD4+ T cells from blood, sampled before the fourth cycle of nivolumab. These receptor sequences come from a human donor with classical Hodgkin lymphoma.

The sample holds a few counts of this clone. The V call is TRBV5-1, the J call TRBJ2-5; tentative D call: TRBD1 (5 bases). CDR3 length: 15 residues. Trimming left V 0 bases short and J 2 bases short, with 11 bases between. From germline, CDR1 is SGHRS and CDR2 YFSETQ. Here the CDR3 reads CASSLGQLQQETQYF. The CDR3, as DNA: TGCGCCAGCAGCTTGGGACAGCTACAACAAGAGACCCAGTACTTC.

This chain links TRBV5-5 with TRBJ2-3, with 9 bases that match TRBD2. The CDR3 contains 17 residues. The V and J ends lost 4 bases and 5 bases, in that order; junction bases with no gene match: 14. Germline-derived CDR1 and CDR2 are SGHKS and YYEKEE (reference sequence). The CDR3 sequence: CASSQDPGGGAGDTQYF. In nucleotides, the CDR3 is TGTGCCAGCAGCCAAGATCCTGGCGGGGGGGCGGGAGATACGCAGTATTTT.

CDR3 bases: TGTGCCAGCAGCGACCGGGACCTCGGGGAGCTGTTTTTT. It translates to CASSDRDLGELFF. The rearrangement joins TRBV7-9 to TRBJ2-2; D tentatively reads TRBD1 or TRBD2 (5 bases each). Trimming stripped 5 bases from V and 7 bases from J, with 11 bases between. The length of the CDR3 is 13 residues. Germline V gene data show CDR1 as SEHNR and CDR2 as FQNEAQ (reference sequence).

This clone was seen just once. The chain has TRBV14 and TRBJ2-7; D is unclear. V dropped 0 bases and J dropped 0 bases, with 12 bases sitting between them. Germline loops: CDR1 SGHDN, CDR2 FVKESK. This CDR3 region has 16 residues. CDR3 DNA sequence: TGTGCCAGCAGCCAAGAGAAAAGACGGAACTCCTACGAGCAGTACTTC. Its protein product is CASSQEKRRNSYEQYF.

Remarks on this clone: This sample includes further DNA sequences coding for the same CDR3. The chain couples TRBV6-5 to TRBJ1-2; TRBD1 is a possible D gene (5 bases). This CDR3 spans 11 amino acids. Germline V gene lookup returns CDR1 MNHEY and CDR2 SVGAGI. With 6 bases removed from V and 4 bases from J, the gap between germline ends came to 6 bases. The CDR3 loop reads CASRGLYGYTF. The CDR3 bases are TGTGCCAGCAGGGGGCTCTATGGCTACACCTTC.

This clone has only one observation. V gene TRBV6-6 combines with J gene TRBJ2-4, with D uncertain. The CDR3 totals 15 residues. Trimming took 6 bases from V and 3 from J, leaving 15 bases between them. Germline V gene data show CDR1 as MNHNY and CDR2 as SVGAGI (reference sequence). DNA of the CDR3: TGTGCCAGCAGCGACACCTTCGTCGGCAAAAACATTCAGTACTTC. Amino acid sequence: CASSDTFVGKNIQYF.

Worth noting for this clone: At one end the junction does not follow the germline gene, possibly because of a read error. The rearrangement uses TRBV4-3 and TRBJ1-5, with TRBD1 matching 7 bases. The CDR3 totals 15 residues. Looked up from germline, CDR1 is LGHNA and CDR2 is YSLEER. In DNA, the CDR3 is TGCGCCGGCAGCCTTAGTAGGGACAGCGATCAGCCCCAGCATTTT. Encoded protein: CAGSLSRDSDQPQHF.

The V and J genes are TRBV28 and TRBJ1-4, with D unresolved. Per germline, CDR1 MDHEN and CDR2 SYDVKM. Trimming stripped 7 bases from V and 5 bases from J, with 14 bases between. This CDR3 contains 14 residues. The CDR3 sequence is CASTPDGYNEKLFF. As DNA, the CDR3 is TGTGCCAGCACCCCGGACGGTTACAATGAAAAACTGTTTTTT.

The CDR3 region is CASSQDVRAKDTQYF. The CDR3 DNA is TGCGCCAGCAGCCAAGATGTCAGGGCGAAGGATACGCAGTATTTT. The genes are TRBV4-3 and TRBJ2-3; D may be TRBD1 (5 bases). Trimming removed 0 bases from V and 6 bases from J, with 13 bases in between. The CDR3 totals 15 residues. Germline values: CDR1 LGHNA, CDR2 YSLEER.

This clone has just one count. The chain carries TRBV7-9 and TRBJ2-1; 9 positions agree with TRBD2. V shed 2 bases and J 6 bases; nucleotides not matched to a gene: 8. The V gene's germline CDR1 is SEHNR and CDR2 FQNEAQ (reference sequence). CDR3 size: 16 residues. This CDR3 is CASSLPGTSLVNEQFF. CDR3 coding DNA: TGTGCCAGCAGCTTACCGGGGACTAGCCTGGTCAATGAGCAGTTCTTC.